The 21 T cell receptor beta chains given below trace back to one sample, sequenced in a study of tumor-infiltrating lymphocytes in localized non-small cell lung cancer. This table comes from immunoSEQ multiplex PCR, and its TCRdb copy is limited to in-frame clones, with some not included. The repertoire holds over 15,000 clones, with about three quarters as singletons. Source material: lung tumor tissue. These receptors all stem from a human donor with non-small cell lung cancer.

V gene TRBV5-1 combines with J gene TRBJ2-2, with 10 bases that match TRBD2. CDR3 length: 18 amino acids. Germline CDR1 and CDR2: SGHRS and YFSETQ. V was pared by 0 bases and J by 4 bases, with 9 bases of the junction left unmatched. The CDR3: CASSLEASGRRGTGELFF. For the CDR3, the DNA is TGCGCCAGCAGCTTGGAGGCTAGCGGGAGACGCGGCACCGGGGAGCTGTTTTTT. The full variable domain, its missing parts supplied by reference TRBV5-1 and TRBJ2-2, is KAGVTQTPRYLIKTRGQQVTLSCSPISGHRSVSWYQQTPGQGLQFLFEYFSETQRNKGNFPGRFSGRQFSNSRSEMNVSTLELGDSALYLCASSLEASGRRGTGELFFGEGSRLTVL.

The CDR3 DNA reads as TGTGCCACCTCGCCTGGGTTCTCTTCCTACGAGCAGTACTTC. It translates to CATSPGFSSYEQYF. The chain carries TRBV27 and TRBJ2-7; D gene ambiguous. This CDR3 contains 14 residues. Per the germline V gene, CDR1 is MNHEY and CDR2 is SMNVEV (reference sequence). Trimming left V 10 bases short and J 1 base short, with 17 bases between.

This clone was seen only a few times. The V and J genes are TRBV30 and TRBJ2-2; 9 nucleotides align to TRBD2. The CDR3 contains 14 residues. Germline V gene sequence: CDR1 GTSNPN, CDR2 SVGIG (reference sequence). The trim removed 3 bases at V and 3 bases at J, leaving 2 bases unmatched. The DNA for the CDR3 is TGTGCCTGGAGAAGACTAGCGGACACCGGGGAGCTGTTTTTT. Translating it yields CAWRRLADTGELFF.

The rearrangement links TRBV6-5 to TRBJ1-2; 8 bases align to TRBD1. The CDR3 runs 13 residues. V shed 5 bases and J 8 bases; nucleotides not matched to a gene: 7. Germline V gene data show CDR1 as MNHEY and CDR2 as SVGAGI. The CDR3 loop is CASSERQGRGYTF. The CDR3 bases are TGTGCCAGCAGTGAGAGACAGGGGCGAGGCTACACCTTC.

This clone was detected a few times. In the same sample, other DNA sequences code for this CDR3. CDR3 region: CASSHSSGGLAGANVLTF. The CDR3 coding sequence is TGCGCCAGCAGCCACTCATCTGGGGGGCTTGCTGGGGCCAACGTCCTGACTTTC. V gene TRBV5-1 combines with J gene TRBJ2-6, with D perhaps matching TRBD1 or TRBD2 (6 bases each). The CDR3 sequence is 18 residues long. V was trimmed by 4 bases and J by 2 bases, leaving 19 bases between them. Germline lookup yields CDR1 SGHRS and CDR2 YFSETQ.

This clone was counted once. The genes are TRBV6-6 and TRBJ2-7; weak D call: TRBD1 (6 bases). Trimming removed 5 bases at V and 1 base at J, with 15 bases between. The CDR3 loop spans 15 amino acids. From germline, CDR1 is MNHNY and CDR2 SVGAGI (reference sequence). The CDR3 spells CASSRELTGSYEQYF. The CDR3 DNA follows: TGTGCCAGCAGTCGAGAACTTACAGGGTCCTACGAGCAGTACTTC.

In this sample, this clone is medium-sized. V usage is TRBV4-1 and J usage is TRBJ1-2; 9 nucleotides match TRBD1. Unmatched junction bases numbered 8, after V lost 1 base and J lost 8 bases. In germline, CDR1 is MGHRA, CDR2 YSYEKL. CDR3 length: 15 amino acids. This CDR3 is CASSQAGTGGEGYTF. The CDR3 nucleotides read TGCGCCAGCAGCCAAGCCGGTACAGGGGGCGAGGGCTACACCTTC.

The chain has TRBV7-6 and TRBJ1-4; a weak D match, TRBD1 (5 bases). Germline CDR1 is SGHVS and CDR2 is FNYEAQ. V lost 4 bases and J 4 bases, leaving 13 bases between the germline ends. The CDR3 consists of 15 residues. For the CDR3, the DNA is TGTGCCAGCAGCTCATTAACAGGCGTTAATGAAAAACTGTTTTTT. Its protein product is CASSSLTGVNEKLFF.

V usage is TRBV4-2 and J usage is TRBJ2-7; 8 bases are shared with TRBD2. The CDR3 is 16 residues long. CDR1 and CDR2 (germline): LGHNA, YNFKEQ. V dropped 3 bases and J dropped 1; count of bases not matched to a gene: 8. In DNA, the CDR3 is TGTGCCAGCAGCCAGGGGGCCGGGACTAGTTCCTACGAGCAGTACTTC. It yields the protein CASSQGAGTSSYEQYF.

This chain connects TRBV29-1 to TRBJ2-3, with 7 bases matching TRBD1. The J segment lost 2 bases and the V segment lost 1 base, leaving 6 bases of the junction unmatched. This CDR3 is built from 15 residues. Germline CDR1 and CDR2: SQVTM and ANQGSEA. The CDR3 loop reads CSVEATGEYTDTQYF. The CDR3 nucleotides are TGCAGCGTTGAAGCTACAGGGGAATACACAGATACGCAGTATTTT.

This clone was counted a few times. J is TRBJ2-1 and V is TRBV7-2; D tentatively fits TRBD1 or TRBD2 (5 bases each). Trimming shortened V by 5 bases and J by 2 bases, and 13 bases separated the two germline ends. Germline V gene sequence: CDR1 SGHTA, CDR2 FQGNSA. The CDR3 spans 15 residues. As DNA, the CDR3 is TGTGCCAGCAGCGAACCCGGGACGGCCTACAATGAGCAGTTCTTC. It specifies CASSEPGTAYNEQFF.

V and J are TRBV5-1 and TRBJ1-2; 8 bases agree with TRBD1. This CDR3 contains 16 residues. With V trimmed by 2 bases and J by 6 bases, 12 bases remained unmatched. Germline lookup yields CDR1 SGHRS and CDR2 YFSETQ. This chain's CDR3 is CASSLGQGAARDGYTF. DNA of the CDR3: TGCGCCAGCAGCTTAGGCCAGGGGGCCGCACGGGATGGCTACACCTTC.

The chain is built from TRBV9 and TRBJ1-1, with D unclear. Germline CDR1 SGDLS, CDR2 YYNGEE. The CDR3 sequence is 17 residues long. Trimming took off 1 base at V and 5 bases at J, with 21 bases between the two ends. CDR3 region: CASSVRPFRVDWTEAFF. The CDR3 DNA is TGTGCCAGCAGCGTAAGGCCTTTTCGAGTTGATTGGACTGAAGCTTTCTTT.

CDR3 sequence reads: CASSRGSAGELFF. DNA for the CDR3: TGTGCCAGCAGCCGGGGCTCCGCGGGGGAGCTGTTTTTT. V usage is TRBV11-2 and J usage is TRBJ2-2; tentatively, D is TRBD1 or TRBD2 (5 bases each). Germline assignment: CDR1 SGHAT and CDR2 FQNNGV. CDR3 size: 13 residues. The ends were cut back, 5 bases at V and 8 bases at J, with 12 bases in the middle.

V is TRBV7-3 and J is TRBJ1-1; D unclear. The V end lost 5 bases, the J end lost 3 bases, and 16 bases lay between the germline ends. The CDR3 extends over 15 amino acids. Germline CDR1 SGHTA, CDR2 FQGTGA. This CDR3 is CASSPHGDRYTEAFF. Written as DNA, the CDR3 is TGTGCCAGCAGCCCCCACGGAGATAGGTACACTGAAGCTTTCTTT.

The CDR3 loop is CASSYGPQTDTQYF. The CDR3 bases are TGTGCCAGCAGTTACGGGCCCCAGACAGATACGCAGTATTTT. This chain uses TRBV6-6 with TRBJ2-3; D is uncertain. CDR1 MNHNY and CDR2 SVGAGI come from the germline V gene (reference sequence). CDR3 length: 14 amino acids. V was clipped by 2 bases and J by 3 bases, with 9 bases between them.

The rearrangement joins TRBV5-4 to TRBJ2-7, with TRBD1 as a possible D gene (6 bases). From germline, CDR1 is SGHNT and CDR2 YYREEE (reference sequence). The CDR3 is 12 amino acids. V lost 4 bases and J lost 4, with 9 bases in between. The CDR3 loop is CASSRTGYEQYF. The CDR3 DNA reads TGTGCCAGCAGCCGTACAGGGTACGAGCAGTACTTC.

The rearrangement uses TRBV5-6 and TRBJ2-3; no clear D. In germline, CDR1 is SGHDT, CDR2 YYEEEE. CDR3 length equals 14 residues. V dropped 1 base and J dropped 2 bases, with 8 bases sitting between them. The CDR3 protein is CASSLSQFTDTQYF. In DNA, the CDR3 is TGTGCCAGCAGCTTGTCACAGTTCACAGATACGCAGTATTTT.

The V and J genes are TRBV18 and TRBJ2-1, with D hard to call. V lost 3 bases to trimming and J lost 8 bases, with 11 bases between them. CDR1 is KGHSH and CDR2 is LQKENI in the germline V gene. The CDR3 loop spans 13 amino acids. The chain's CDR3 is CASSPFSGYEQFF. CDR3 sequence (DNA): TGTGCCAGCTCACCTTTCTCCGGGTATGAGCAGTTCTTC.

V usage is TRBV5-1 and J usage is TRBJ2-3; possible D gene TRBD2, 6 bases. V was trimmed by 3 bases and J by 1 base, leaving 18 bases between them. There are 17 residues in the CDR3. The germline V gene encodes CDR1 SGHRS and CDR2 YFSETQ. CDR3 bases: TGCGCCAGCAGCTGGCGGGGATGGGGACCCCGCACAGATACGCAGTATTTT. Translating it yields CASSWRGWGPRTDTQYF.

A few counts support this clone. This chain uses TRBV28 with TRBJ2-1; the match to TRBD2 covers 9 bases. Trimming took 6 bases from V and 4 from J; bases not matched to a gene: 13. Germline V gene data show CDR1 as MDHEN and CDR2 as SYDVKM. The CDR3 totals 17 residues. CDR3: CASRPGGAGGIYNEQFF. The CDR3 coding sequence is TGTGCCAGCAGGCCTGGGGGAGCGGGAGGAATTTACAATGAGCAGTTCTTC.